A selection of T cell receptor beta chains follows, all from one sample in a study of blood T cell repertoires in COVID-19. Data came from immunoSEQ multiplex PCR; TCRdb stores just in-frame clones and leaves some out. The data hold 250,000 to 300,000 clones, with about nine tenths observed a single time. Input material: peripheral blood. The source is a woman aged 45 to 65 who had recovered from COVID-19. The CDR3 runs from the conserved cysteine through the conserved F or W. The D gene is left open where the match is weak. Clone size is not always given. Where it is, it says once, few, many or a class for expanded clones.

D: .
V: TRBV10-3
J: TRBJ2-7
size: .
CDR3: CAISEPALWGREQYF
DNA: TGTGCCATCAGTGAGCCAGCATTGTGGGGGAGGGAGCAGTACTTC

D: TRBD2
V: TRBV7-9
J: TRBJ2-2
size: .
CDR3: CASSLARAGVIGELFF
DNA: TGTGCCAGCAGCTTGGCAAGGGCGGGAGTAATCGGGGAGCTGTTTTTT

D: .
V: TRBV27
J: TRBJ2-1
size: .
CDR3: CASSPQGSNEQFF
DNA: TGTGCCAGCAGTCCACAGGGCTCGAATGAGCAGTTCTTC

D: .
V: TRBV21-1
J: TRBJ1-6
size: .
CDR3: CASSKVSGVFTNSPLHF
DNA: TGTGCCAGCAGCAAAGTCTCCGGGGTTTTCACTAATTCACCCCTCCACTTT

D: TRBD2
V: TRBV6-2/TRBV6-3
J: TRBJ2-7
size: .
CDR3: CASSYSSGGAFEQYF
DNA: TGTGCCAGCAGTTACTCGTCCGGGGGGGCGTTCGAGCAGTACTTC

D: .
V: TRBV28
J: TRBJ1-5
size: .
CDR3: CASSFPDRYQPQHF
DNA: TGTGCCAGCAGTTTTCCCGACAGGTATCAGCCCCAGCATTTT

D: TRBD1
V: TRBV2
J: TRBJ1-1
size: .
CDR3: CARPGQAQREAFF
DNA: TGTGCCAGACCGGGACAGGCTCAGAGGGAAGCTTTCTTT

D: .
V: TRBV13
J: TRBJ2-3
size: .
CDR3: CASSLGRRGTDTQYF
DNA: TGTGCCAGCAGCTTAGGCCGCAGGGGAACAGATACGCAGTATTTT

D: TRBD2
V: TRBV5-4
J: TRBJ2-2
size: .
CDR3: CASSPLAGGDTGELFF
DNA: TGTGCCAGCAGCCCTTTAGCGGGAGGGGACACCGGGGAGCTGTTTTTT

D: TRBD1
V: TRBV18
J: TRBJ1-4
size: .
CDR3: CASSPRAGTANEKLFF
DNA: TGTGCCAGCTCACCGAGGGCCGGGACAGCTAATGAAAAACTGTTTTTT

D: .
V: TRBV19
J: TRBJ1-1
size: .
CDR3: CASSFGTEQAGFF
DNA: TGTGCCAGTAGTTTTGGGACGGAACAAGCGGGTTTCTTT

D: .
V: TRBV7-9
J: TRBJ1-5
size: .
CDR3: CASSGQNSNQPQHF
DNA: TGTGCCAGCAGTGGACAGAATAGCAATCAGCCCCAGCATTTT

D: .
V: TRBV7-2
J: TRBJ2-1
size: .
CDR3: CASSSRGLGAYEQFF
DNA: TGTGCCAGCAGCTCTAGGGGATTAGGGGCCTATGAGCAGTTCTTC

D: TRBD1
V: TRBV11-2
J: TRBJ1-2
size: .
CDR3: CASSLDRGGDGYTF
DNA: TGTGCCAGCAGCCTGGACAGGGGAGGCGATGGCTACACCTTC

D: .
V: TRBV11-2
J: TRBJ1-2
size: .
CDR3: CASSLAPNYGYTF
DNA: TGTGCCAGCAGCTTAGCTCCTAACTATGGCTACACCTTC

D: TRBD2
V: TRBV5-5
J: TRBJ2-3
size: .
CDR3: CASSLAPSGSWYF
DNA: TGTGCCAGCAGCTTGGCTCCCAGCGGGAGCTGGTATTTT

D: .
V: TRBV6-4
J: TRBJ2-1
size: .
CDR3: CASSPGYNEQFF
DNA: TGTGCCAGCAGTCCCGGGTACAATGAGCAGTTCTTC

D: .
V: TRBV5-4
J: TRBJ2-4
size: .
CDR3: CASSLGDGFLNIQYF
DNA: TGTGCCAGCAGCTTGGGTGACGGGTTTTTGAACATTCAGTACTTC

D: TRBD1
V: TRBV2
J: TRBJ2-1
size: once
CDR3: CASRLRARDRGYNEQFF
DNA: TGTGCCAGCAGACTGAGGGCCCGGGACAGGGGATACAATGAGCAGTTCTTC

D: TRBD1
V: TRBV9
J: TRBJ2-5
size: .
CDR3: CASSVDPTGGLEETQYF
DNA: TGTGCCAGCAGCGTAGACCCCACAGGGGGCCTAGAAGAGACCCAGTACTTC

D: TRBD2
V: TRBV7-9
J: TRBJ2-7
size: .
CDR3: CASSPTGLAGAGEQYF
DNA: TGTGCCAGCAGCCCTACCGGACTAGCGGGAGCGGGAGAGCAGTACTTC

D: TRBD1
V: TRBV6-6
J: TRBJ1-6
size: .
CDR3: CASSNGQGYSPLHF
DNA: TGTGCCAGCAGTAACGGACAGGGGTATTCACCCCTCCACTTT

D: .
V: TRBV27
J: TRBJ1-1
size: .
CDR3: CASSLESPFTTEAFF
DNA: TGTGCCAGCAGTCTGGAGTCCCCTTTTACCACTGAAGCTTTCTTT

D: .
V: TRBV5-1
J: TRBJ1-4
size: .
CDR3: CASSLNAGNEKLFF
DNA: TGCGCCAGCAGCTTAAACGCCGGGAATGAAAAACTGTTTTTT

D: TRBD1
V: TRBV5-4
J: TRBJ1-1
size: once
CDR3: CASSSADRANTEAFF
DNA: TGTGCCAGCAGCTCTGCCGACAGGGCGAACACTGAAGCTTTCTTT

D: .
V: TRBV5-4
J: TRBJ1-2
size: .
CDR3: CAKMPGDYGYTF
DNA: TGTGCCAAAATGCCAGGGGACTATGGCTACACCTTC

D: TRBD1
V: TRBV5-1
J: TRBJ2-1
size: .
CDR3: CASRSDRATYNEQFF
DNA: TGCGCCAGCAGATCTGACAGGGCGACCTACAATGAGCAGTTCTTC

D: .
V: TRBV3-1/TRBV3-2
J: TRBJ2-7
size: .
CDR3: CASSQDRRLLF
DNA: TGTGCCAGCAGCCAAGATCGGAGACTCTTATTC

D: .
V: TRBV6-5
J: TRBJ2-2
size: .
CDR3: CVHCAGYSGELFF
DNA: TGTGTCCACTGCGCAGGGTATAGCGGGGAGCTGTTTTTT

D: TRBD2
V: TRBV7-2
J: TRBJ2-5
size: .
CDR3: CASSPRTSGGKTQYF
DNA: TGTGCCAGCAGCCCCCGGACTAGCGGGGGGAAGACCCAGTACTTC

D: TRBD2
V: TRBV5-1
J: TRBJ2-1
size: once
CDR3: CASSPRAGEVNEQFF
DNA: TGCGCCAGCAGCCCACGAGCGGGAGAGGTGAATGAGCAGTTCTTC

D: .
V: TRBV6-5
J: TRBJ1-1
size: .
CDR3: CASGRRVDTEAFF
DNA: TGTGCCAGCGGGCGCAGGGTTGACACTGAAGCTTTCTTT

D: .
V: TRBV10-3
J: TRBJ2-6
size: few
CDR3: CAISDGGRFSGANVLTF
DNA: TGTGCCATCAGTGACGGGGGACGGTTCTCTGGGGCCAACGTCCTGACTTTC

D: .
V: TRBV7-9
J: TRBJ2-2
size: .
CDR3: CASSLGNLWTGELFF
DNA: TGTGCCAGCAGCTTAGGCAATCTATGGACCGGGGAGCTGTTTTTT

D: TRBD2
V: TRBV6-2/TRBV6-3
J: TRBJ2-1
size: few
CDR3: CASSYSGGRAYYNEQFF
DNA: TGTGCCAGCAGTTACTCTGGCGGGAGGGCCTACTACAATGAGCAGTTCTTC

D: .
V: TRBV6-5
J: TRBJ1-1
size: .
CDR3: CASSYSMGSVAEAFF
DNA: TGTGCCAGCAGTTACTCTATGGGGAGTGTGGCTGAAGCTTTCTTT

D: .
V: TRBV28
J: TRBJ1-5
size: .
CDR3: CASSYTVNQPQHF
DNA: TGTGCCAGCAGTTACACAGTCAATCAGCCCCAGCATTTT

D: .
V: TRBV5-1
J: TRBJ1-1
size: once
CDR3: CASSLSQGTEAFF
DNA: TGCGCCAGCAGCTTGAGTCAGGGGACTGAAGCTTTCTTT

D: .
V: TRBV19
J: TRBJ2-3
size: .
CDR3: CASTSPGGVTDTQYF
DNA: TGTGCCAGTACCTCGCCCGGCGGAGTCACAGATACGCAGTATTTT

D: .
V: TRBV2
J: TRBJ1-2
size: .
CDR3: CASSVQAASGYTF
DNA: TGTGCCAGCAGTGTGCAGGCCGCGAGCGGCTACACCTTC

D: .
V: TRBV2
J: TRBJ2-7
size: .
CDR3: CASSAHYEQYF
DNA: TGTGCCAGCAGTGCCCACTACGAGCAGTACTTC

D: TRBD2
V: TRBV19
J: TRBJ2-7
size: .
CDR3: CASSLTSGVPYEQYF
DNA: TGTGCCAGTAGCCTCACTAGCGGGGTACCCTACGAGCAGTACTTC

D: .
V: TRBV19
J: TRBJ2-1
size: .
CDR3: CASKETDTYNEQFF
DNA: TGTGCCAGTAAGGAAACAGATACCTACAATGAGCAGTTCTTC